The clone carrying this T cell receptor (beta chain) came up a few times. The antigen is undetermined. This specimen belongs to a study of blood T cells in healthy people across ages. Study-wide results and limits: Long-lived donors had more naive CD4+ cells and higher diversity than aged donors.

Primed by a sample-barcoded 5' primer and a J-beta primer mix, a second PCR proceeded for roughly 6 to 12 cycles. One entry per CDR3 protein, called by TCRdb with MiXCR from the 5' RACE reads. The sample lists over 1.5 million distinct CDR3 sequences, around 50% seen once, with 2.1% in the top ten. Germline CDR1 SQVTM, CDR2 ANQGSEA. The J segment lost 5 bases and the V segment lost 2 bases, leaving 2 bases of the junction unmatched. The CDR3 has 13 amino acids. This receptor was taken from a woman aged 40 to 50 in good health. The specimen sequenced was blood. The chain is built from TRBV29-1 and TRBJ2-1; TRBD2 matches at 8 bases. The CDR3, as DNA: TGCAGCGTTGAACTAGCGGGTAACAATGAGCAGTTCTTC. Translation gives CSVELAGNNEQFF.